The 22 T cell receptor beta chains below come from one sample, sequenced in a study of T cells in Graves' hyperthyroidism and ophthalmopathy. Template material for amplifying TCR beta CDR3 regions consisted of RNA transcripts. RT-PCR in the first round (using the HTBI primer set) targeted the TCR CDR3. From the multiplex PCR reads, TCRdb called clonotypes with MiXCR, one entry per CDR3 protein. The sample holds 350,000 to 500,000 distinct CDR3 sequences, roughly an eighth seen once. Specimen: blood. The receptors here all came from a woman between 18 and 29 years old with Graves' hyperthyroidism.

In its sample, this clonotype was seen many times. The chain combines TRBV3-1 with TRBJ2-5; tentative D call: TRBD2 (5 bases). Trimming took 1 base from V and 3 from J, leaving 6 bases between them. The CDR3 covers 13 residues. Per germline, CDR1 LGHDT and CDR2 YNNKEL (reference sequence). The CDR3 sequence is CASSQGREETQYF. CDR3 coding DNA: TGTGCCAGCAGCCAAGGGCGGGAAGAGACCCAGTACTTC.

This clonotype was counted at least ten times. This chain connects TRBV29-1 to TRBJ2-5; D remains ambiguous. The CDR3 loop spans 13 amino acids. The germline V and J ends were trimmed by 0 bases and 3 bases, with 8 bases remaining between them. Germline V gene sequence: CDR1 SQVTM, CDR2 ANQGSEA. Here the CDR3 DNA reads TGCAGCGTTGAAGACGGCTCCAAAGAGACCCAGTACTTC. This encodes CSVEDGSKETQYF. The full variable domain, completed using reference TRBV29-1 and TRBJ2-5, is SAVISQKPSRDICQRGTSLTIQCQVDSQVTMMFWYRQQPGQSLTLIATANQGSEATYESGFVIDKFPISRPNLTFSTLTVSNMSPEDSSIYLCSVEDGSKETQYFGPGTRLLVL.

This clonotype showed up many times. The chain is built from TRBV11-2 and TRBJ2-1; D tentatively reads TRBD1 or TRBD2 (5 bases each). There are 16 residues in the CDR3. Per germline, CDR1 SGHAT and CDR2 FQNNGV. Trimming stripped 5 bases from V and 4 bases from J, with 18 bases between. CDR3 residues: CASSPGRGRKYNEQFF. The DNA of the CDR3 is TGTGCCAGCAGCCCAGGACGGGGCAGAAAATACAATGAGCAGTTCTTC.

This clonotype was seen ten or more times. The chain recombines TRBV12-3 or TRBV12-4 with TRBJ1-1; D gene ambiguous. V lost 10 bases and J lost 5, with 14 bases in between. There are 12 residues in the CDR3. The CDR3 loop reads CAIQPGRTEAFF. CDR3 nucleotide sequence: TGTGCCATACAACCGGGGAGGACTGAAGCTTTCTTT.

The table lists this clonotype with a few counts. This chain connects TRBV6-5 to TRBJ2-2; D call uncertain. Germline V CDR1 and CDR2: MNHEY, SVGAGI. Trimming stripped 2 bases from V and 7 bases from J, with 11 bases between. The CDR3 loop spans 14 amino acids. The CDR3 nucleotides are TGTGCCAGCAGTTACGGCCCCGGGTTCGGGGAGCTGTTTTTT. As protein: CASSYGPGFGELFF.

In its sample, this clonotype was seen a few times. The chain employs TRBV4-1 and TRBJ2-1; 14 nucleotides agree with TRBD2. CDR3 length: 16 amino acids. CDR1 and CDR2 from the germline V gene are MGHRA and YSYEKL. Trimming cost V 4 bases and J 8 bases; bases outside gene matches: 7. CDR3 loop: CASSRKGLAGGDEQFF. The CDR3 bases are TGCGCCAGCAGCCGCAAAGGACTAGCGGGAGGAGATGAGCAGTTCTTC.

This clonotype was counted many times. The chain employs TRBV11-2 and TRBJ2-7, with D uncertain. The CDR3 totals 18 residues. The V end was cut by 1 base, the J end by 5 bases, with 24 bases between. Per germline, CDR1 SGHAT and CDR2 FQNNGV. The CDR3 sequence: CASSLVYSGSAPSNEQYF. Here the CDR3 DNA reads TGTGCCAGCAGCTTAGTATATTCAGGATCAGCCCCGTCTAACGAGCAGTACTTC.

This chain uses TRBV5-6 with TRBJ2-2; tentative D call: TRBD1 (6 bases). Looked up from germline, CDR1 is SGHDT and CDR2 is YYEEEE. The V end was cut by 5 bases, the J end by 5 bases, with 16 bases between. CDR3 length: 15 amino acids. CDR3 coding DNA: TGTGCCAGCAGACTTGGCAGGGGCAATACCGGGGAGCTGTTTTTT. This sequence encodes CASRLGRGNTGELFF.

This clonotype was seen only a few times. This rearrangement joins TRBV6-1 to TRBJ2-3; D is unclear. CDR3 size: 14 residues. Per germline, CDR1 MNHNS and CDR2 SASEGT. The V end lost 7 bases, the J end lost 0 bases, and 11 bases lay between the germline ends. CDR3 region: CASTQRRSTDTQYF. In nucleotides, the CDR3 is TGTGCCAGCACGCAGAGGCGAAGCACAGATACGCAGTATTTT.

The chain combines TRBV13 with TRBJ2-1; 8 bases line up with TRBD2. Germline V lookup: CDR1 PRHDT, CDR2 FYEKMQ (reference sequence). This CDR3 comprises 17 residues. Trimming at V came to 4 bases and at J to 4 bases, leaving 12 bases not matched to a gene. The CDR3 protein is CASSSLGASGQYNEQFF. Written as DNA, the CDR3 is TGTGCCAGCAGCTCCCTTGGCGCTAGCGGGCAATACAATGAGCAGTTCTTC.

This clonotype was detected ten times or more. This rearrangement joins TRBV6-2 or TRBV6-3 to TRBJ2-1; 13 positions agree with TRBD2. The CDR3 extends over 14 amino acids. Trimming cost V 6 bases and J 10 bases; bases outside gene matches: 6. The germline CDR1 and CDR2 sequences are MNHEY and SVGEGT. This CDR3 is CASSRTSGRGEQFF. CDR3 bases: TGTGCCAGCAGCCGGACTAGCGGGAGAGGCGAGCAGTTCTTC.

Concerning this clonotype: A much larger clone lies a single base off, so this may be a read error. This chain uses TRBV6-2 or TRBV6-3 with TRBJ2-7, with TRBD1 matching over 11 bases. The J call may be faulty, since TRBJ2-1 better matches the DNA end. This CDR3 is 14 amino acids long. The germline CDR1 and CDR2 sequences are MNHEY and SVGEGT. CDR3 residues: CATRDRGRAYEQFF. The CDR3 bases are TGTGCCACCAGGGACAGGGGGAGAGCCTACGAGCAGTTCTTC.

The gene calls are TRBV5-5 and TRBJ1-6; D ambiguous. The V end lost 3 bases, the J end lost 8 bases, and 9 bases lay between the germline ends. Germline CDR1 SGHKS, CDR2 YYEKEE (reference sequence). This CDR3 comprises 13 residues. CDR3 bases: TGTGCCAGCAGCTCTTTACCAGATTCACCCCTCCACTTT. This gives the protein CASSSLPDSPLHF. Drawing the rest from reference TRBV5-5 and TRBJ1-6, the complete variable domain is DAGVTQSPTHLIKTRGQQVTLRCSPISGHKSVSWYQQVLGQGPQFIFQYYEKEERGRGNFPDRFSARQFPNYSSELNVNALLLGDSALYLCASSSLPDSPLHFGNGTRLTVT.

This clonotype has ten or more counts. This chain uses TRBV20-1 with TRBJ2-7, with D possibly called TRBD1 or TRBD2 (6 bases each). This CDR3 is 17 amino acids long. In germline, CDR1 is DFQATT, CDR2 SNEGSKA (reference sequence). Trimming pared 1 base from V and 7 bases from J, leaving 26 bases between. This CDR3 is CSARGVWRGHLIGEQYF. The CDR3 coding sequence is TGCAGTGCTAGAGGAGTCTGGCGGGGACACCTTATTGGGGAGCAGTACTTC.

The chain joins TRBV4-3 to TRBJ2-5; 10 nucleotides line up with TRBD2. The CDR3 covers 17 residues. The ends lost 3 bases at V and 2 bases at J; junction bases unmatched: 9. Germline V gives CDR1 LGHNA, CDR2 YSLEER. In nucleotides, the CDR3 is TGCGCCAGCAGCCAGGCCACTAGCGGGAACTATCAAGAGACCCAGTACTTC. Its protein product is CASSQATSGNYQETQYF.

This clonotype was counted at least ten times. The J gene is TRBJ2-7, the V gene TRBV7-6, with 11 bases identical to TRBD2. The junction had 9 bases not matched to a gene; V was cut back by 4 bases and J by 4 bases. From germline, CDR1 is SGHVS and CDR2 FNYEAQ. This CDR3 contains 16 residues. CDR3 in DNA: TGTGCCAGCAGCTACTCTAGCGGGAGGATAGGGTACGAGCAGTACTTC. Protein: CASSYSSGRIGYEQYF.

This chain links TRBV6-1 with TRBJ1-1; no clear D gene. Trimming shortened V by 6 bases and J by 0 bases, and 11 bases separated the two germline ends. From germline, CDR1 is MNHNS and CDR2 SASEGT. This CDR3 region has 14 residues. The CDR3 nucleotides are TGTGCCAGCAGACTGGGCAGCATGAACACTGAAGCTTTCTTT. It codes for CASRLGSMNTEAFF.

This clonotype was observed many times. The chain carries TRBV7-9 and TRBJ2-1, with D perhaps matching TRBD1 or TRBD2 (5 bases each). V was shortened by 3 bases and J by 3 bases, with 18 bases between the two germline ends. CDR1 and CDR2 from the germline V gene are SEHNR and FQNEAQ (reference sequence). The CDR3 covers 17 residues. The CDR3 loop reads CASSFLSGSQHYNEQFF. The CDR3 DNA sequence: TGTGCCAGCAGCTTTCTATCAGGGAGCCAACACTACAATGAGCAGTTCTTC.

There are a few counts of this clonotype. The genes are TRBV20-1 and TRBJ1-1; D is unclear. This CDR3 is 13 amino acids long. In germline, CDR1 is DFQATT, CDR2 SNEGSKA (reference sequence). Trimming took 1 base from V and 2 from J, leaving 8 bases between them. Written as DNA, the CDR3 is TGCAGTGCTAGAGGGGCAGCCAACACTGAAGCTTTCTTT. This encodes CSARGAANTEAFF.

This clonotype was recorded at least ten times. The rearrangement uses TRBV7-9 and TRBJ2-1, with TRBD1 matching over 11 bases. V shed 2 bases and J 8 bases; nucleotides not matched to a gene: 5. This CDR3 has 15 residues. Germline assignment: CDR1 SEHNR and CDR2 FQNEAQ (reference sequence). In DNA, the CDR3 is TGTGCCAGCAGCTTACGGGACAGGGGGTATGATGAGCAGTTCTTC. Residues: CASSLRDRGYDEQFF.

This clonotype was counted ten times or more. This rearrangement joins TRBV25-1 to TRBJ1-6; D gene ambiguous. Trimming took off 1 base at V and 7 bases at J, with 11 bases between the two ends. This CDR3 has 15 amino acids. In germline, CDR1 is MGHDK, CDR2 SYGVNS. The DNA of the CDR3 is TGTGCCAGCAGTGAATCGAGGTTGGGGAATTCACCCCTCCACTTT. Translating it yields CASSESRLGNSPLHF.

This clonotype was detected once. V usage is TRBV27 and J usage is TRBJ2-3, with a weak D call TRBD1 (5 bases). The germline V and J ends were trimmed by 5 bases and 2 bases, with 14 bases remaining between them. Germline CDR1 MNHEY, CDR2 SMNVEV (reference sequence). The CDR3 spans 15 residues. The CDR3 loop is CASSDRDTLTDTQYF. The CDR3, as DNA: TGTGCCAGCAGTGACAGAGATACCCTCACAGATACGCAGTATTTT.